This T cell receptor beta chain was obtained from a study of cytomegalovirus exposure and HLA in healthy donors. The study ran its PCR with 60 Vbeta and 13 Jbeta primers. The method was immunoSEQ multiplex PCR; TCRdb's version includes in-frame clones alone and lacks a portion of them. The data hold a few hundred thousand clones, with about 75% observed a single time. Germline loops: CDR1 WNHNN, CDR2 SYGVQD (reference sequence). The CDR3 is made up of 18 amino acids. Germline trimming cut 0 bases from V and 3 bases from J; bases unmatched to any gene: 9. Sequencing was done on a sample of PBMCs. This clonotype was sampled from a woman in her twenties or thirties in good health and CMV-seronegative. V is TRBV10-1 and J is TRBJ2-1, with 9 bases fitting TRBD2. CDR3 amino acids: CASSESGAGGERYNEQFF. CDR3 in DNA: TGCGCCAGCAGTGAGTCGGGCGCGGGAGGGGAGCGCTACAATGAGCAGTTCTTC.